These 13 T cell receptor beta chains came from one sample sequenced in a study of CXCR3-negative and CXCR3-positive naive CD8 T cells. For these receptors, no antigen is known. Study-wide findings and caveats: TRB CDR3 hydrophobicity was greater in CXCR3-positive naive cells than in CXCR3-negative naive cells.

The TRB libraries of cDNA were built by UMI-labeled 5' RACE. TCRdb re-called the 5' RACE reads, yielding one record per CDR3 amino acid sequence without DNA. The table gives roughly 8,100 distinct CDR3 sequences; the top ten clones make up approximately 1.6% of it. Sequenced sample: naive CXCR3+ CD8+ T cells from blood. The subset is: CD45RO-CCR7+CD27+CD95- naive CD8+ T cells expressing CXCR3 (TNR3+). The receptors originated from a human donor in good health. Some clones in this sample may be carry-over from other donors' samples.

This clonotype is deemed medium-sized by its frequency. The chain joins TRBV29-1 to TRBJ2-7; TCRdb's D gene call, TRBD2, goes unchecked for lack of DNA. From germline, CDR1 is SQVTM and CDR2 ANQGSEA. The CDR3 has 13 residues. CDR3 amino acids: CSVGGALTYEQYF.

The chain employs TRBV29-1 and TRBJ2-1; the D gene TCRdb calls, TRBD2, cannot be checked with no DNA. CDR1 and CDR2 (germline): SQVTM, ANQGSEA. This CDR3 region has 16 residues. The CDR3 spells CSVRTAIAGVYNEQFF.

This rearrangement joins TRBV28 to TRBJ2-1; the TRBD2 assignment by TCRdb is unverifiable without DNA. Germline values: CDR1 MDHEN, CDR2 SYDVKM. The CDR3 contains 15 residues. CDR3 residues: CASSPLAGSYNEQFF.

Measured by frequency, this clonotype is medium-sized. The chain uses TRBV7-6 and TRBJ2-3. Germline CDR1 reads SGHVS; CDR2 reads FNYEAQ. This CDR3 has 16 amino acids. CDR3 region: CASSLMTVSSTDTQYF.

The rearrangement links TRBV2 to TRBJ2-7; the D gene TCRdb calls, TRBD1, cannot be checked with no DNA. CDR1 is SNHLY, CDR2 FYNNEI, per germline. The length of the CDR3 is 14 residues. The CDR3 is CASRGTDKPYEQYF.

The V and J genes are TRBV7-2 and TRBJ2-1. Germline-derived CDR1 and CDR2 are SGHTA and FQGNSA. This CDR3 region has 14 residues. The CDR3 here is CASSPRDSYNEQFF.

The V call is TRBV6-5, the J call TRBJ1-1. The V gene's germline CDR1 is MNHEY and CDR2 SVGAGI. The CDR3 covers 14 residues. CDR3: CASSYTTTNTEAFF.

The rearrangement joins TRBV28 to TRBJ2-3; TCRdb's D gene call, TRBD2, goes unchecked for lack of DNA. Germline CDR1 reads MDHEN; CDR2 reads SYDVKM. The CDR3 extends over 12 amino acids. The CDR3 is CASSRLADTQYF.

The V gene is TRBV27, the J gene TRBJ1-1. The length of the CDR3 is 14 residues. CDR1 MNHEY and CDR2 SMNVEV come from the germline V gene (reference sequence). CDR3 residues: CASSLRLANTEAFF.

By frequency, this clonotype registers medium-sized (0.01 to 0.1%). The chain links TRBV9 to TRBJ2-5; lacking DNA, the TRBD2 call made by TCRdb goes unchecked. The germline V gene has CDR1 SGDLS and CDR2 YYNGEE. This CDR3 contains 15 residues. The CDR3 loop is CASSDGGAEEETQYF.

This chain uses TRBV11-2 with TRBJ2-3; TCRdb names TRBD2, which stays unverified in the absence of DNA. Germline assignment: CDR1 SGHAT and CDR2 FQNNGV. This CDR3 has 18 amino acids. CDR3: CASSLDPGTSGHTDTQYF.

This clonotype is called medium-sized based on its frequency. The chain recombines TRBV5-4 with TRBJ2-3; the D call of TRBD1 rests on TCRdb alone, since no DNA is present to check it. Germline CDR1 and CDR2: SGHNT and YYREEE (reference sequence). The CDR3 covers 16 residues. CDR3 protein: CASSPLLGTGTDTQYF. The complete variable domain, with remaining parts taken from reference TRBV5-4 and TRBJ2-3, reads ETGVTQSPTHLIKTRGQQVTLRCSSQSGHNTVSWYQQALGQGPQFIFQYYREEENGRGNFPPRFSGLQFPNYSSELNVNALELDDSALYLCASSPLLGTGTDTQYFGPGTRLTVL.

This chain joins TRBV15 and TRBJ1-5. Germline-derived CDR1 and CDR2 are LNHNV and YYDKDF (reference sequence). The CDR3 is 15 amino acids. This CDR3 is CATSPEATGNQPQHF.